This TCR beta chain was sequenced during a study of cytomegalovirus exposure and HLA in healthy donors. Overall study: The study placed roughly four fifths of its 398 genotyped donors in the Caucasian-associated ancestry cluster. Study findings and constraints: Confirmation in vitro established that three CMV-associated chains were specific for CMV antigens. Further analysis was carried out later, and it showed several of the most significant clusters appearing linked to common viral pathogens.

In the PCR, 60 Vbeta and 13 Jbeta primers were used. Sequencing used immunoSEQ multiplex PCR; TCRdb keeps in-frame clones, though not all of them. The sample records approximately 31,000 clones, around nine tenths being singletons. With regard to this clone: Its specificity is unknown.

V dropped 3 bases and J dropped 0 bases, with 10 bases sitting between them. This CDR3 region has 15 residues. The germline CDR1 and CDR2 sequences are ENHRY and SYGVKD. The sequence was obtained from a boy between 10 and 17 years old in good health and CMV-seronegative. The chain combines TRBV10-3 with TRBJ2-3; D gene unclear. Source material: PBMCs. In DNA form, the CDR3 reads TGTGCCATCAGTGACCGAGCGATTAGCACAGATACGCAGTATTTT. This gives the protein CAISDRAISTDTQYF.